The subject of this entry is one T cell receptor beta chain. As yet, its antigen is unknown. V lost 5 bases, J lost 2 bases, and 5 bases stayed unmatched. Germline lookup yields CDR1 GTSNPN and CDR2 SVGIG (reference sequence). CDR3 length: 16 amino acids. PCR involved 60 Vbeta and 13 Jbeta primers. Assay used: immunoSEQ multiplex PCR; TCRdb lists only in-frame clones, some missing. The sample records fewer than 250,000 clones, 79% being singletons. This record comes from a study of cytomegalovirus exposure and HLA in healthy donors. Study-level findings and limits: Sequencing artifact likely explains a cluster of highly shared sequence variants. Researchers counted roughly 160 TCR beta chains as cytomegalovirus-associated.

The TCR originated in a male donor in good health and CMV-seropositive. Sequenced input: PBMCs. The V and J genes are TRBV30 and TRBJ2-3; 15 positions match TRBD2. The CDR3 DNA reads TGTGCCTGGGCCCGGACTAGCGGGAGGGTCACAGATACGCAGTATTTT. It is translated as CAWARTSGRVTDTQYF.